This TCR beta chain was recorded in a study of cytomegalovirus exposure and HLA in healthy donors. Primers included in the PCR were 60 Vbeta and 13 Jbeta primers. Only in-frame clones appear in the TCRdb table, and some are missing; sequencing was by immunoSEQ multiplex PCR. The sample includes 90,000 or so clones, 80% of them seen just once. The length of the CDR3 is 15 residues. Trimming shortened V by 3 bases and J by 4 bases, and 13 bases separated the two germline ends. Germline V gene sequence: CDR1 LNHDA, CDR2 SQIVND (reference sequence). V and J are TRBV19 and TRBJ1-5; D is undetermined. This sequence was found in a man aged 50 or older in good health and CMV-seropositive. Input material: PBMCs. The CDR3 protein is CASSMSPGRNQPQHF. CDR3 in DNA: TGTGCCAGTAGTATGTCGCCTGGGAGAAATCAGCCCCAGCATTTT.